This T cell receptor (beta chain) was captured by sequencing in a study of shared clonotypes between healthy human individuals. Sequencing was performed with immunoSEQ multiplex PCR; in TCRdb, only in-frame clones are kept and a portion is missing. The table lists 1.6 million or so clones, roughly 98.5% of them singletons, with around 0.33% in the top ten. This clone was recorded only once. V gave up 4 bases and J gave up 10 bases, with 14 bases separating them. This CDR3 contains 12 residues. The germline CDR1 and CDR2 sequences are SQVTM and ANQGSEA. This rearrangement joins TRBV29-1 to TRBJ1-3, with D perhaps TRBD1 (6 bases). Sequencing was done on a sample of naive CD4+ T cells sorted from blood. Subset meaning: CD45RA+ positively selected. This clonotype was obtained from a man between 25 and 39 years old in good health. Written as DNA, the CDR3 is TGCAGCGTTGGGGACAAGGGTAATACCATATATTTT. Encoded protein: CSVGDKGNTIYF. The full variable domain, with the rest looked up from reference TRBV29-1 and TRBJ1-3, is SAVISQKPSRDICQRGTSLTIQCQVDSQVTMMFWYRQQPGQSLTLIATANQGSEATYESGFVIDKFPISRPNLTFSTLTVSNMSPEDSSIYLCSVGDKGNTIYFGEGSWLTVV.